The rows below give T cell receptor beta chains drawn from one sample of a study of CD8+ T cells in alopecia areata. Data came from immunoSEQ multiplex PCR; TCRdb stores just in-frame clones and leaves some out. The data hold a few hundred thousand clones, with about 57% observed a single time. This specimen was CD4+ T cells sorted from blood, taken at week 4, from a patient treated with tofacitinib. These receptors originate from a human donor with alopecia areata. CDR3s include the opening cysteine and the closing phenylalanine or tryptophan.

V	length	J	CDR3
TRBV5-6	15	TRBJ2-5	CASSRDSLTRETQYF
TRBV29-1	14	TRBJ1-1	CSVGWAGATSEAFF
TRBV11-2	12	TRBJ2-1	CASSLSVNEQFF
TRBV11-2	14	TRBJ2-7	CASSLGIQGYEQYF
TRBV11-2	16	TRBJ1-4	CASSWDRGVANEKLFF
TRBV19	14	TRBJ1-1	CASSIGAMNTEAFF
TRBV6-5	14	TRBJ2-6	CASSYKWGANVLTF
TRBV7-6	10	TRBJ2-7	CASPLGEQYF
TRBV7-8	13	TRBJ1-2	CASTRSPPHGYTF
TRBV30	11	TRBJ2-2	CAWKNTGELFF
TRBV29-1	15	TRBJ2-3	CSLVASGGVTDTQYF
TRBV29-1	13	TRBJ2-6	CSVELSGANVLTF
TRBV4-2	14	TRBJ2-7	CASSQAGGTYEQYF
TRBV25-1	12	TRBJ1-1	CASRRQNTEAFF
TRBV19	11	TRBJ2-5	CASSVGETQYF
TRBV29-1	18	TRBJ2-6	CSVYFYGTTNSGANVLTF
TRBV6-1	14	TRBJ1-1	CASSVYTGNLEAFF